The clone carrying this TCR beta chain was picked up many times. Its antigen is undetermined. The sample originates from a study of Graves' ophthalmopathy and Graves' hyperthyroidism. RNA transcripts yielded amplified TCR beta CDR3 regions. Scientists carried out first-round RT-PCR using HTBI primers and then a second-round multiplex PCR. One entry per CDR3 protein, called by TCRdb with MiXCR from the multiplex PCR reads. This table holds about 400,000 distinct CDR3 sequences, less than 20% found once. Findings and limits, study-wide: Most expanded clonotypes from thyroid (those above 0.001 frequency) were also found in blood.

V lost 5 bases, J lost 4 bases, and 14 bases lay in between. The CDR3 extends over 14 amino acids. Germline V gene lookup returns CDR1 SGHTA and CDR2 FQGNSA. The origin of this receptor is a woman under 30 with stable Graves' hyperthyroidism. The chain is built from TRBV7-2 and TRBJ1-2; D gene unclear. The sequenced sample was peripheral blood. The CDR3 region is CASSAAMGIYGYTF. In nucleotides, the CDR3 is TGTGCCAGCAGCGCCGCCATGGGGATCTATGGCTACACCTTC.